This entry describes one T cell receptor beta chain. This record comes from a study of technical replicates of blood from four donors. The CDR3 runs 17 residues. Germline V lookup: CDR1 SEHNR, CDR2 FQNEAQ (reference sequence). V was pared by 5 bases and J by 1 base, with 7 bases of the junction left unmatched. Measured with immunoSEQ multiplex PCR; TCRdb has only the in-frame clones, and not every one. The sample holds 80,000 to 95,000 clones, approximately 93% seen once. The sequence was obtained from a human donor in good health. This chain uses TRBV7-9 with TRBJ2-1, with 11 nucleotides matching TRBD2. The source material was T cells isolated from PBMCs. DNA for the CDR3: TGTGCCAGCAGCCCCCTGACTAGCGGGAAATCCTACAATGAGCAGTTCTTC. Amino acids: CASSPLTSGKSYNEQFF.